This T cell receptor beta chain emerged from a study of T cell repertoires in cytomegalovirus infection. The CDR3 loop spans 14 amino acids. CDR1 is SGHTA, CDR2 FQGTGA, per germline. V lost 2 bases and J 7 bases, leaving 9 bases between the germline ends. Concerning this clonotype itself: Its target is not known.

TCRdb re-derived calls from the reads in MiXCR, one entry per CDR3 protein. The sample comprises 200,000 to 250,000 distinct CDR3 sequences, approximately 40% of which are singletons, and around 64% rests with the top ten. The TCR was taken from a human donor in good health (CMV status not recorded). Some clones in this sample may be carry-over from other donors' samples. J is TRBJ1-6 and V is TRBV7-3; D call uncertain. Sequenced here: CD8+ T cells from cultured PBMCs, sampled from culture after CMV antigen stimulation. The CDR3 DNA reads TGTGCCAGCAGCTTAGGGGTGGGGAATTCACCCCTCCACTTT. It specifies CASSLGVGNSPLHF. Together with reference TRBV7-3 and TRBJ1-6, the CDR3 gives the full variable domain: GAGVSQTPSNKVTEKGKYVELRCDPISGHTALYWYRQSLGQGPEFLIYFQGTGAADDSGLPNDRFFAVRPEGSVSTLKIQRTERGDSAVYLCASSLGVGNSPLHFGNGTRLTVT.